This is a list of T cell receptor beta chains from one sample in a study of patients and donors after allogeneic stem cell transplantation. TCRdb passed the RT-PCR reads through MiXCR, listing each CDR3 protein once. The sample includes approximately 200,000 distinct CDR3 sequences, about 14% of them seen just once. Input material: blood, either unsorted or a sorted T cell fraction (not recorded which). Source of these receptors: a human donor who was either an allogeneic HSCT recipient or a stem cell or donor lymphocyte infusion donor (not recorded which). It is not recorded whose cells these are; they may come from a transplant donor. Each CDR3 is given with its conserved first and last residue. Each record gives: CDR3 protein, V gene.

CDR3: CSASIQGANNQPQHF
V: TRBV20-1

CDR3: CASSIPGQISPLHF
V: TRBV5-6

CDR3: CASSPGPGLAVYNEQFF
V: TRBV4-3

CDR3: CASSLTDPSYGYTF
V: TRBV6-5

CDR3: CSAGGGRGRVADTQYF
V: TRBV20-1

CDR3: CASSQEGRPNTEAFF
V: TRBV4-2

CDR3: CASSYGGSFNTGELFF
V: TRBV6-5

CDR3: CASSSVWEETQYF
V: TRBV12-3/TRBV12-4

CDR3: CASSLVGSAGNEQFF
V: TRBV7-2

CDR3: CASSSGGALQYF
V: TRBV27

CDR3: CSGRVAREQYF
V: TRBV20-1

CDR3: CASRDSYYEQYF
V: TRBV27

CDR3: CASSISGYTDTQYF
V: TRBV13

CDR3: CASSFGQGGPNYGYTF
V: TRBV5-5

CDR3: CASSLVGQMNTEAFF
V: TRBV7-2

CDR3: CATSRDRDRGYEQYF
V: TRBV15

CDR3: CASSQENRGPVTEAFF
V: TRBV3-1

CDR3: CSARVPGNQPQHF
V: TRBV20-1

CDR3: CASTPTGTALLHF
V: TRBV28

CDR3: CSAQGASGRSETQYF
V: TRBV20-1

CDR3: CASSPTGSGNTIYF
V: TRBV13

CDR3: CSGGQVAYNEQFF
V: TRBV29-1

CDR3: CASSVGSEAVTGELFF
V: TRBV9

CDR3: CASSVGEGGSQETQYF
V: TRBV9

CDR3: CASSYTHDSNQPQHF
V: TRBV6-5

CDR3: CASIGVNAYEQYF
V: TRBV2

CDR3: CASSFRQGLNQDPNYEQYF
V: TRBV11-2

CDR3: CAWSVSAPGLAGPDYEQYF
V: TRBV30

CDR3: CASSLAGQGLEAFF
V: TRBV7-9

CDR3: CASSQDNLAGAAGELFF
V: TRBV4-3

CDR3: CASSPNQAGPGGYTF
V: TRBV7-2

CDR3: CASSSGALAKAYNEQFF
V: TRBV6-5

CDR3: CSVVDSGSMNEQFF
V: TRBV29-1

CDR3: CATSREAGWNEQFF
V: TRBV15